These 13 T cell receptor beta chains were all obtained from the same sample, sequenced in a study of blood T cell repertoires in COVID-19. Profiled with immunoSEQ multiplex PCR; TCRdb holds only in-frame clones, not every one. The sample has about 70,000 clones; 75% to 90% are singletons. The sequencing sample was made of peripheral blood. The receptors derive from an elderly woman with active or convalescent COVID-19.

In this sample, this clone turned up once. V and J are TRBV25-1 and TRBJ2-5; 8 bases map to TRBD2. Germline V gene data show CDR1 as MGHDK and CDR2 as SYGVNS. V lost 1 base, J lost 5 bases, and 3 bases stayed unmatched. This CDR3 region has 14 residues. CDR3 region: CASSEWLAGETQYF. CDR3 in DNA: TGTGCCAGCAGTGAATGGTTAGCGGGGGAGACCCAGTACTTC.

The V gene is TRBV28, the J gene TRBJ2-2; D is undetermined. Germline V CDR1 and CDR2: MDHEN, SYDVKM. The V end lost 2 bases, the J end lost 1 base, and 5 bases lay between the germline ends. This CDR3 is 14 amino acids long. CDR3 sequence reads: CASSLTRNTGELFF. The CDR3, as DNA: TGTGCCAGCAGTTTAACACGGAACACCGGGGAGCTGTTTTTT.

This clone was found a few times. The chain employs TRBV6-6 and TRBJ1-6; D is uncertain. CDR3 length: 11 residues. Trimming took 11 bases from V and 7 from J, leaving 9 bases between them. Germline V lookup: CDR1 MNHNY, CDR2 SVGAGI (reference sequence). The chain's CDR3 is CAGGPNSPLHF. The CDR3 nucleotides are TGTGCCGGAGGACCGAATTCACCCCTCCACTTT.

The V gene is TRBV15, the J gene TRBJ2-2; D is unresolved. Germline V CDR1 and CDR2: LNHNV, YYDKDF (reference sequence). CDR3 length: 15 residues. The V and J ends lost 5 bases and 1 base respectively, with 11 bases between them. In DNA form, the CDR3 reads TGTGCCACCAGCGAACCGACTGGGAACACCGGGGAGCTGTTTTTT. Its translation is CATSEPTGNTGELFF.

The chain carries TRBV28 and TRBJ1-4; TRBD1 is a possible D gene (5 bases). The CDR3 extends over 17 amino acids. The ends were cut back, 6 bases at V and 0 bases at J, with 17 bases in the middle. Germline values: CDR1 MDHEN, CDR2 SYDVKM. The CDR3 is CASSGPGRNATNEKLFF. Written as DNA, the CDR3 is TGTGCCAGCAGCGGACCAGGGCGTAATGCAACTAATGAAAAACTGTTTTTT.

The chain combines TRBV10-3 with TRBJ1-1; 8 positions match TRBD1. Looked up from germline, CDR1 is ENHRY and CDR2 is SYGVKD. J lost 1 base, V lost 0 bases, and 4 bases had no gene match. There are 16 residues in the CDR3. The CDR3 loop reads CAISESTGVGNTEAFF. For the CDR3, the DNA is TGTGCCATCAGTGAGTCGACAGGGGTCGGGAACACTGAAGCTTTCTTT.

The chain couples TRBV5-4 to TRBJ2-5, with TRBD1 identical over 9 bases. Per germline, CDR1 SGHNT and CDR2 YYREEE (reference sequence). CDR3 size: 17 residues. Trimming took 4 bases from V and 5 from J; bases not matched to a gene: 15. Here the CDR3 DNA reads TGTGCCAGCAGCCCTACCACAGGGGGCGCGGGGTTGGAGACCCAGTACTTC. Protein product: CASSPTTGGAGLETQYF.

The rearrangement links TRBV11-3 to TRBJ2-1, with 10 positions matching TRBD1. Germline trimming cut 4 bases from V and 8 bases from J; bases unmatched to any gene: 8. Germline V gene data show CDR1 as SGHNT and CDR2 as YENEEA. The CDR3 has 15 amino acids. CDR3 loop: CASSSTGTGEDEQFF. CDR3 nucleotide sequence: TGTGCCAGCAGCTCAACCGGGACAGGGGAGGATGAGCAGTTCTTC.

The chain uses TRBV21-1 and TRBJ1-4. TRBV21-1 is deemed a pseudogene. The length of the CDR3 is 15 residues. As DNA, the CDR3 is TGTGCCCACCCTGAGGGTGTACCTCTTGCCGAAAAACTGTTTTTT. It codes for CAHPEGVPLAEKLFF.

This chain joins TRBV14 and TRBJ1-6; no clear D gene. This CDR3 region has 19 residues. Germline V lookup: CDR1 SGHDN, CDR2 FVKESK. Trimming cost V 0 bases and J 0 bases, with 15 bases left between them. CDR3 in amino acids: CASSQDSALVSSYNSPLHF. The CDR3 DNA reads TGTGCCAGCAGCCAAGATTCCGCACTCGTGAGCTCCTATAATTCACCCCTCCACTTT.

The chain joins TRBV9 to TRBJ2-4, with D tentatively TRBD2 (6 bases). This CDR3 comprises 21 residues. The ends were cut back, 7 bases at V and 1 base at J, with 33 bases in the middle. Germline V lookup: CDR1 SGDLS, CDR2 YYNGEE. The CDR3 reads CASARSGSPTTLSGAKNIQYF. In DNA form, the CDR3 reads TGTGCCAGCGCGAGGTCCGGGAGCCCTACAACCCTGAGTGGTGCCAAAAACATTCAGTACTTC.

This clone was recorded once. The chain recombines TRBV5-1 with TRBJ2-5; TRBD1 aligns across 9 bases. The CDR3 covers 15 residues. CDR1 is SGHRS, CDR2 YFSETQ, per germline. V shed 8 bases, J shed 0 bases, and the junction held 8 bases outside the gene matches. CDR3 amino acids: CASTKGTGYQETQYF. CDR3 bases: TGCGCCAGTACTAAGGGGACAGGGTACCAAGAGACCCAGTACTTC. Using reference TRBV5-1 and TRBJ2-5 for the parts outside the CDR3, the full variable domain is KAGVTQTPRYLIKTRGQQVTLSCSPISGHRSVSWYQQTPGQGLQFLFEYFSETQRNKGNFPGRFSGRQFSNSRSEMNVSTLELGDSALYLCASTKGTGYQETQYFGPGTRLLVL.

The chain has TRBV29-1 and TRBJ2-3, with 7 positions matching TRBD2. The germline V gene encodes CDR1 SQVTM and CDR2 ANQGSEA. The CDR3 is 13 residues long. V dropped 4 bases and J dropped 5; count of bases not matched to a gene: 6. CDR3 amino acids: CSVGRDYGDTQYF. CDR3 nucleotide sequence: TGCAGCGTTGGCCGGGACTATGGAGATACGCAGTATTTT.